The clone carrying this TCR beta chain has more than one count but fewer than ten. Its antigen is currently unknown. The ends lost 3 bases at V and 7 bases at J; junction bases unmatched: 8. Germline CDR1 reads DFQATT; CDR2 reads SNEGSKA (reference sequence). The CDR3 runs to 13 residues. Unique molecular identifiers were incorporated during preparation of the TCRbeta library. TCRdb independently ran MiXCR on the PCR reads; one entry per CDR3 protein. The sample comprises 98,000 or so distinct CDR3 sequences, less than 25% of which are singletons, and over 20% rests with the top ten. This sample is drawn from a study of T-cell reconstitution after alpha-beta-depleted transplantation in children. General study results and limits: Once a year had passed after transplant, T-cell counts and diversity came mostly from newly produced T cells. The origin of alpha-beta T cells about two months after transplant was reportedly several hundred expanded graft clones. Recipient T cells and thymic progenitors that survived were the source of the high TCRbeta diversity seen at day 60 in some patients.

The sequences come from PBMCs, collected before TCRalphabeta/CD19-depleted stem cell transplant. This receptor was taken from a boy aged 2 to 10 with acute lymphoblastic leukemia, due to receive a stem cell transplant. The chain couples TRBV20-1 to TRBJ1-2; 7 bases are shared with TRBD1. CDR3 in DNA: TGCAGTGCTAGGAACCAGGGGGATCGTGGCTACACCTTC. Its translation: CSARNQGDRGYTF.